The 8 T cell receptor beta chains listed next were all sequenced from one sample in a study of blood T cell repertoires in COVID-19. Libraries were prepared by immunoSEQ multiplex PCR; TCRdb keeps only in-frame clonotypes and omits some of them. The sample gives approximately 220,000 clones, approximately 82% of which show up once; roughly 8.2% is in the top ten. The sample comprised peripheral blood. These receptors came from a woman between 45 and 65 years old with acute or convalescent COVID-19.

V is TRBV4-2 and J is TRBJ2-3, with a tentative D call TRBD1 (6 bases). This CDR3 is built from 15 residues. V was shortened by 1 base and J by 5 bases, with 13 bases between the two germline ends. Germline V gene sequence: CDR1 LGHNA, CDR2 YNFKEQ. Here the CDR3 reads CASSQGPLRGDTQYF. The CDR3 nucleotides read TGTGCCAGCAGCCAAGGTCCCCTCAGGGGAGATACGCAGTATTTT.

The CDR3 bases are TGTGCCAGCAGCCAGGCCAAGTACAATGAGCAGTTCTTC. This codes for CASSQAKYNEQFF. The chain combines TRBV21-1 with TRBJ2-1; TRBD1 is taken as the D call from the table, unchecked against the DNA. TRBV21-1 is a known pseudogene. The CDR3 totals 13 residues.

This clone has at least ten counts. The chain links TRBV27 to TRBJ1-6; perhaps TRBD1 as D (6 bases). CDR1 and CDR2 (germline): MNHEY, SMNVEV (reference sequence). The CDR3 sequence is 12 residues long. With 5 bases removed from V and 7 bases from J, the gap between germline ends came to 6 bases. CDR3 protein: CASSRGNSPLHF. The CDR3 bases are TGTGCCAGCAGTAGGGGGAATTCACCCCTCCACTTT.

This chain connects TRBV5-1 to TRBJ1-2; 8 positions agree with TRBD1. CDR1 is SGHRS, CDR2 YFSETQ, per germline. The CDR3 extends over 14 amino acids. Germline trimming cut 6 bases from V and 4 bases from J; bases unmatched to any gene: 8. CDR3 amino acids: CASTTTGDTYGYTF. The DNA for the CDR3 is TGCGCCAGCACTACGACAGGGGATACCTATGGCTACACCTTC.

The rearrangement uses TRBV5-1 and TRBJ2-7, with 11 bases lining up with TRBD2. J gave up 2 bases and V 4 bases, and 2 bases lay outside the gene matches. This CDR3 is built from 14 residues. CDR1 SGHRS and CDR2 YFSETQ come from the germline V gene. The CDR3 nucleotides are TGCGCCAGCAGCATAGCGGGAGGGACCTACGAGCAGTACTTC. Translated: CASSIAGGTYEQYF. Full variable domain (missing parts from reference TRBV5-1 and TRBJ2-7): KAGVTQTPRYLIKTRGQQVTLSCSPISGHRSVSWYQQTPGQGLQFLFEYFSETQRNKGNFPGRFSGRQFSNSRSEMNVSTLELGDSALYLCASSIAGGTYEQYFGPGTRLTVT.

This clone has only a few counts. This sequence joins TRBV19 and TRBJ2-2; 10 bases are a match to TRBD2. Losses at the gene ends were 3 bases for V and 8 bases for J; bases not matched to a gene: 12. CDR1 is LNHDA, CDR2 SQIVND, per germline (reference sequence). CDR3 length equals 17 residues. The CDR3 region has the DNA TGTGCCAGTAGTATGTCTTCAGGGACTAGCGACTCTGGGGAGCTGTTTTTT. It specifies CASSMSSGTSDSGELFF.

This clone has a single count. The rearrangement joins TRBV7-6 to TRBJ2-3, with no clear D. The germline CDR1 and CDR2 sequences are SGHVS and FNYEAQ. The CDR3 has 15 amino acids. V was shortened by 1 base and J by 4 bases, with 12 bases between the two germline ends. CDR3 bases: TGTGCCAGCAGCTTAGTAGTTTCGGCGGCAGATACGCAGTATTTT. Encoded protein: CASSLVVSAADTQYF.

The chain is built from TRBV3-1 (or the pseudogene TRBV3-2) and TRBJ1-2, with D hard to call. Germline CDR1 and CDR2: LGHDT and YNNKEL (reference sequence). This CDR3 is 14 amino acids long. The V end was cut by 3 bases, the J end by 4 bases, with 12 bases between. The CDR3 reads CASSHRAGFYGYTF. For the CDR3, the DNA is TGTGCCAGCAGCCACCGAGCAGGATTCTATGGCTACACCTTC.